These 25 T cell receptor beta chains originate from one sample sequenced in a study of cytomegalovirus exposure and HLA in healthy donors. PCR amplification relied on 60 Vbeta primers (plus 13 Jbeta primers). Sequenced by immunoSEQ multiplex PCR; TCRdb stores in-frame clones only, minus some. The sample holds 150,000 to 200,000 clones, 82% seen once. The specimen sequenced was PBMCs. The receptors derive from a woman aged 50 to 60 in good health and CMV-seronegative.

The chain carries TRBV25-1 and TRBJ2-3, with 7 nucleotides matching TRBD2. This CDR3 contains 15 residues. V was clipped by 3 bases and J by 3 bases; unmatched bases: 6. Germline loops: CDR1 MGHDK, CDR2 SYGVNS. The CDR3, as DNA: TGTGCCAGCAGTGAGGGGAACGGGAGGACAGATACGCAGTATTTT. Amino acids: CASSEGNGRTDTQYF.

The chain employs TRBV6-6 and TRBJ1-2; no clear D gene. Germline V gene lookup returns CDR1 MNHNY and CDR2 SVGAGI (reference sequence). V was pared by 6 bases and J by 2 bases, with 10 bases between. The CDR3 totals 13 residues. The CDR3 DNA reads TGTGCCAGCAGGCGGGGAGAGAACTATGGCTACACCTTC. Amino acids: CASRRGENYGYTF.

The chain has TRBV28 and TRBJ2-3, with D possibly being TRBD1 (5 bases). The length of the CDR3 is 15 residues. Trimming took off 8 bases at V and 2 bases at J, with 17 bases between the two ends. Looked up from germline, CDR1 is MDHEN and CDR2 is SYDVKM. This CDR3 reads CASRGPGRATDTQYF. CDR3 in DNA: TGTGCCAGCCGAGGCCCGGGCAGGGCCACAGATACGCAGTATTTT. The variable domain in full, with the rest retrieved from reference TRBV28 and TRBJ2-3, is DVKVTQSSRYLVKRTGEKVFLECVQDMDHENMFWYRQDPGLGLRLIYFSYDVKMKEKGDIPEGYSVSREKKERFSLILESASTNQTSMYLCASRGPGRATDTQYFGPGTRLTVL.

The chain couples TRBV5-1 to TRBJ2-4; 10 positions match TRBD2. The V segment lost 0 bases and the J segment 5 bases; nucleotides outside the gene matches: 5. This CDR3 has 16 residues. Germline V lookup: CDR1 SGHRS, CDR2 YFSETQ. DNA for the CDR3: TGCGCCAGCAGCTTGGATGGGCTAGCGGGGGAAAACATTCAGTACTTC. It codes for CASSLDGLAGENIQYF.

The chain uses TRBV30 and TRBJ2-7; 8 bases are shared with TRBD1. Germline CDR1 reads GTSNPN; CDR2 reads SVGIG (reference sequence). The CDR3 extends over 11 amino acids. With V trimmed by 5 bases and J by 6 bases, 3 bases remained unmatched. CDR3: CAWGQGTEQYF. CDR3 coding DNA: TGTGCCTGGGGACAGGGAACCGAGCAGTACTTC.

The sample holds a few counts of this clone. V and J are TRBV29-1 and TRBJ2-5, with 9 bases lining up with TRBD2. The CDR3 length is 14 residues. The germline CDR1 and CDR2 sequences are SQVTM and ANQGSEA. V shed 2 bases, J shed 5 bases, and the junction held 6 bases outside the gene matches. CDR3 coding DNA: TGCAGCGTTGAAACCCCTCTAGCGGGGGAGACCCAGTACTTC. Amino acid sequence: CSVETPLAGETQYF. Variable domain in full (rest from reference TRBV29-1 and TRBJ2-5): SAVISQKPSRDICQRGTSLTIQCQVDSQVTMMFWYRQQPGQSLTLIATANQGSEATYESGFVIDKFPISRPNLTFSTLTVSNMSPEDSSIYLCSVETPLAGETQYFGPGTRLLVL.

The chain carries TRBV4-1 and TRBJ2-3; TRBD1 matches 11 bases. Germline CDR1 MGHRA, CDR2 YSYEKL. This CDR3 region has 15 residues. J was trimmed by 1 base and V by 4 bases; bases with no gene match: 1. CDR3 sequence (DNA): TGCGCCAGCAGCCCGGGACAGGGGGGCACAGATACGCAGTATTTT. As protein: CASSPGQGGTDTQYF.

V usage is TRBV6-1 and J usage is TRBJ2-4; 8 bases fit TRBD1. From germline, CDR1 is MNHNS and CDR2 SASEGT. The CDR3 extends over 17 amino acids. Trimming at V came to 0 bases and at J to 15 bases, leaving 19 bases not matched to a gene. DNA of the CDR3: TGTGCCAGCAGTGAAGCGGGGACAGGCCTCATCCCCCGGGGAAGGTACTTC. Amino acids: CASSEAGTGLIPRGRYF.

This sequence joins TRBV5-1 and TRBJ2-7, with D perhaps TRBD2 (6 bases). The V and J ends lost 4 bases and 2 bases respectively, with 13 bases between them. Germline-derived CDR1 and CDR2 are SGHRS and YFSETQ. CDR3 length: 14 amino acids. CDR3 sequence (DNA): TGCGCCAGCAGCGCGGCGGGACTGGCCTACGAGCAGTACTTC. It codes for CASSAAGLAYEQYF.

This chain connects TRBV18 to TRBJ2-2; possible D gene TRBD2, 5 bases. The CDR3 spans 16 residues. Trimming took off 2 bases at V and 3 bases at J, with 13 bases between the two ends. CDR1 is KGHSH and CDR2 is LQKENI in the germline V gene. CDR3 nucleotides: TGTGCCAGCTCACCATTCCGGCGGGCGGACACCGGGGAGCTGTTTTTT. Its protein is CASSPFRRADTGELFF.

The rearrangement links TRBV5-1 to TRBJ2-5, with a weak D call TRBD2 (7 bases). The CDR3 covers 18 residues. From germline, CDR1 is SGHRS and CDR2 YFSETQ. Trimming left V 3 bases short and J 2 bases short, with 23 bases between. CDR3 amino acids: CASSSTLGGRRGQETQYF. The CDR3 coding sequence is TGCGCCAGCAGCTCGACGCTAGGGGGGCGGCGGGGGCAAGAGACCCAGTACTTC.

The chain combines TRBV7-9 with TRBJ2-1; maybe TRBD1 (6 bases). CDR3 length: 16 residues. Trimming pared 2 bases from V and 5 bases from J, leaving 16 bases between. Germline lookup yields CDR1 SEHNR and CDR2 FQNEAQ (reference sequence). CDR3 residues: CASSLSPDRTHNEQFF. CDR3 DNA: TGTGCCAGCAGCTTATCCCCCGACAGGACCCACAATGAGCAGTTCTTC.

This rearrangement joins TRBV27 to TRBJ2-5, with a tentative D call TRBD2 (6 bases). Trimming removed 3 bases from V and 4 bases from J, with 18 bases in between. CDR3 length equals 16 residues. Germline values: CDR1 MNHEY, CDR2 SMNVEV (reference sequence). CDR3 nucleotide sequence: TGTGCCAGCAGTTTTTCCACTAGCCGACTGTTAGAGACCCAGTACTTC. Protein sequence: CASSFSTSRLLETQYF.

Points on this clone: Sequence at one end of the junction differs from germline and may be a read error. This chain connects TRBV7-7 to TRBJ2-5; 8 bases are a match to TRBD2. Germline V lookup: CDR1 SSHAT, CDR2 FNYEAQ (reference sequence). The CDR3 loop spans 14 amino acids. The CDR3 DNA reads TGTGCTAGCAGCTTTTCGGGGGGGGAAGAGACCCAGTACTTC. Its protein product is CASSFSGGEETQYF.

The CDR3 DNA follows: TGTGCCAGCGGGGAGAGGCGAAGGTACGAGCAGTACTTC. Encoded protein: CASGERRRYEQYF. The chain uses TRBV2 and TRBJ2-7; D is perhaps TRBD2 (5 bases). The CDR3 sequence is 13 residues long. Deletions cut 8 bases from V and 4 bases from J, with 15 bases between. From germline, CDR1 is SNHLY and CDR2 FYNNEI.

The chain combines TRBV7-9 with TRBJ1-2; 7 bases line up with TRBD1. Trimming took 4 bases from V and 2 from J; bases not matched to a gene: 7. The germline V gene has CDR1 SEHNR and CDR2 FQNEAQ (reference sequence). There are 15 residues in the CDR3. CDR3 loop: CASSSSGTENYGYTF. For the CDR3, the DNA is TGTGCCAGCAGCTCCTCCGGGACAGAGAACTATGGCTACACCTTC.

This chain links TRBV6-1 with TRBJ1-4; 7 bases align to TRBD1. The CDR3 is 13 residues long. Germline lookup yields CDR1 MNHNS and CDR2 SASEGT. V dropped 1 base and J dropped 10; count of bases not matched to a gene: 3. CDR3 in amino acids: CASSEERGLKLFF. The CDR3 DNA reads TGTGCCAGCAGTGAAGAGAGGGGGCTAAAACTGTTTTTT.

The chain uses TRBV5-1 and TRBJ2-7, with 10 positions matching TRBD2. Trimming removed 1 base from V and 1 base from J; junction bases left unmatched: 5. The CDR3 length is 16 residues. Germline CDR1 is SGHRS and CDR2 is YFSETQ. The CDR3 nucleotides are TGCGCCAGCAGCTTGTTAGCTAGCGGGAGTTCCTACGAGCAGTACTTC. Protein: CASSLLASGSSYEQYF.

The sample holds a few counts of this clone. CDR3 in amino acids: CASSPPGVLSYNEQFF. The CDR3, as DNA: TGTGCCAGCAGCCCCCCGGGAGTCCTCTCCTACAATGAGCAGTTCTTC. J is TRBJ2-1 and V is TRBV7-8; D perhaps matches TRBD2 (6 bases). The V and J ends lost 5 bases and 0 bases respectively, with 14 bases between them. The CDR3 is 16 residues long. The V gene's germline CDR1 is SGHVS and CDR2 FQNEAQ.

This chain connects TRBV27 to TRBJ2-7, with TRBD2 matching 10 bases. This CDR3 region has 16 residues. The germline V gene encodes CDR1 MNHEY and CDR2 SMNVEV (reference sequence). V lost 4 bases to trimming and J lost 1 base; unmatched junction nucleotides: 7. CDR3 nucleotides: TGTGCCAGCAGTTATTATTCTAGCGGGGGATCCTACGAGCAGTACTTC. Translated, it gives CASSYYSSGGSYEQYF.

The J gene is TRBJ2-5, the V gene TRBV30; D ambiguous. Trimming left V 2 bases short and J 5 bases short, with 3 bases between. This CDR3 spans 10 amino acids. The germline CDR1 and CDR2 sequences are GTSNPN and SVGIG (reference sequence). This chain's CDR3 is CAWSLETQYF. CDR3 nucleotide sequence: TGTGCCTGGAGTCTCGAGACCCAGTACTTC.

The chain is built from TRBV5-1 and TRBJ2-5; a possible D gene is TRBD2 (5 bases). CDR3 length: 15 residues. The V gene's germline CDR1 is SGHRS and CDR2 YFSETQ. The germline V and J ends were trimmed by 1 base and 4 bases, with 14 bases remaining between them. The CDR3 reads CASSLTGKGVETQYF. Here the CDR3 DNA reads TGCGCCAGCAGCTTGACGGGAAAGGGCGTAGAGACCCAGTACTTC.

This chain connects TRBV5-1 to TRBJ2-7; 7 nucleotides align to TRBD2. Germline loops: CDR1 SGHRS, CDR2 YFSETQ. V shed 0 bases and J 0 bases; nucleotides not matched to a gene: 6. The CDR3 contains 16 residues. In DNA, the CDR3 is TGCGCCAGCAGCTTGGTCTCAGCGGGGAGCTCCTACGAGCAGTACTTC. This sequence encodes CASSLVSAGSSYEQYF. Looking up the rest from reference TRBV5-1 and TRBJ2-7 gives the full variable domain: KAGVTQTPRYLIKTRGQQVTLSCSPISGHRSVSWYQQTPGQGLQFLFEYFSETQRNKGNFPGRFSGRQFSNSRSEMNVSTLELGDSALYLCASSLVSAGSSYEQYFGPGTRLTVT.

This chain connects TRBV27 to TRBJ1-2; tentative D call: TRBD1 (6 bases). Looked up from germline, CDR1 is MNHEY and CDR2 is SMNVEV (reference sequence). This CDR3 is built from 15 residues. The V end was cut by 4 bases, the J end by 1 base, with 13 bases between. The CDR3 DNA is TGTGCCAGCAGTTCTCGACAGGCTGATAACTATGGCTACACCTTC. This encodes CASSSRQADNYGYTF.

The chain combines TRBV9 with TRBJ2-2; D uncertain. CDR3 length: 13 residues. Germline V gene sequence: CDR1 SGDLS, CDR2 YYNGEE. The germline V and J ends were trimmed by 4 bases and 1 base, with 5 bases remaining between them. The DNA of the CDR3 is TGTGCCAGCAGCTCCCAGAACACCGGGGAGCTGTTTTTT. It translates to CASSSQNTGELFF.